Each of the 20 T cell receptor beta chains below was sequenced from the same sample in a study of early T cells in non-severe SARS-CoV-2 infection. TCRdb passed the 5' RACE reads through MiXCR, listing each CDR3 protein once. The sample holds tens of thousands of distinct CDR3 sequences, less than 15% seen once. The sample comprised whole blood. All receptors derive from an adult who was a healthcare worker with PCR-confirmed SARS-CoV-2 infection or an uninfected control (not recorded which).

This clonotype has ten or more counts. The V gene is TRBV7-9, the J gene TRBJ2-1; either TRBD1 or TRBD2 may fit D (5 bases each). CDR3 length: 14 residues. Germline V CDR1 and CDR2: SEHNR, FQNEAQ (reference sequence). V lost 3 bases and J 10 bases, leaving 16 bases between the germline ends. The CDR3 here is CASSLGSGRSEQFF. The CDR3 region has the DNA TGTGCCAGCAGCTTGGGCTCGGGGCGTTCCGAGCAGTTCTTC.

This clonotype was detected ten times or more. This chain uses TRBV11-2 with TRBJ2-3; 16 positions match TRBD2. Trimming cost V 10 bases and J 0 bases; bases outside gene matches: 4. Germline loops: CDR1 SGHAT, CDR2 FQNNGV. The CDR3 sequence is 16 residues long. The CDR3 loop reads CATAGLAGGSTDTQYF. In DNA, the CDR3 is TGTGCCACCGCGGGACTAGCGGGAGGGAGCACAGATACGCAGTATTTT.

A few counts support this clonotype. The CDR3 loop is CASSPRDRGHEQYF. As DNA, the CDR3 is TGTGCCAGTAGCCCCCGGGACAGGGGTCACGAGCAGTACTTC. The genes are TRBV19 and TRBJ2-7; TRBD1 matches 10 bases. J gave up 5 bases and V 6 bases, and 7 bases lay outside the gene matches. This CDR3 comprises 14 residues. The germline V gene encodes CDR1 LNHDA and CDR2 SQIVND (reference sequence).

This clonotype was counted between two and nine times. The rearrangement uses TRBV27 and TRBJ1-2; TRBD1 is a possible D gene (6 bases). Deletions cut 5 bases from V and 3 bases from J, with 10 bases between. Germline V gene lookup returns CDR1 MNHEY and CDR2 SMNVEV (reference sequence). This CDR3 has 13 residues. The CDR3 coding sequence is TGTGCCAGCAGTGAGGGACACCACTATGGCTACACCTTC. Amino acids: CASSEGHHYGYTF.

This clonotype has ten or more counts. The chain couples TRBV19 to TRBJ1-5; D uncertain. Germline V CDR1 and CDR2: LNHDA, SQIVND (reference sequence). The V end lost 1 base, the J end lost 1 base, and 11 bases lay between the germline ends. The CDR3 is 16 residues long. CDR3 nucleotides: TGTGCCAGTAGTATAGTTCCCGTGATGAGCAATCAGCCCCAGCATTTT. This encodes CASSIVPVMSNQPQHF.

The table lists this clonotype with many counts. The J gene is TRBJ2-1, the V gene TRBV5-1; 7 nucleotides match TRBD1. The germline V gene encodes CDR1 SGHRS and CDR2 YFSETQ. The CDR3 is 14 amino acids. V was pared by 0 bases and J by 9 bases, with 6 bases of the junction left unmatched. The CDR3 loop reads CASSLDRGRGEQFF. The CDR3 nucleotides read TGCGCCAGCAGCTTGGACAGGGGAAGGGGTGAGCAGTTCTTC.

This clonotype was seen repeatedly, ten times or more. The chain carries TRBV29-1 and TRBJ1-5, with D unresolved. In germline, CDR1 is SQVTM, CDR2 ANQGSEA. V lost 6 bases and J 5 bases, leaving 20 bases between the germline ends. The CDR3 contains 15 residues. CDR3 sequence reads: CSVRTGMGEYQPQHF. DNA of the CDR3: TGCAGCGTCCGAACCGGGATGGGAGAGTATCAGCCCCAGCATTTT.

This clonotype was seen only a few times. CDR3 protein: CSVDRVGTGELFF. The CDR3 DNA reads TGCAGCGTTGACAGGGTGGGCACCGGGGAGCTGTTTTTT. V usage is TRBV29-1 and J usage is TRBJ2-2, with D perhaps TRBD1 (5 bases). The CDR3 runs 13 residues. The V gene's germline CDR1 is SQVTM and CDR2 ANQGSEA. Deletions cut 3 bases from V and 4 bases from J, with 9 bases between.

V usage is TRBV12-3 or TRBV12-4 and J usage is TRBJ2-7, with 7 positions matching TRBD1. The CDR3 is 14 residues long. J gave up 1 base and V 7 bases, and 7 bases lay outside the gene matches. CDR3 nucleotides: TGTGCCAGCACTCTGGACAGGTTGTCCTACGAGCAGTACTTC. Translating it yields CASTLDRLSYEQYF.

About this clonotype: The missing conserved phenylalanine or tryptophan at the end of this CDR3 makes a read error likely. The genes are TRBV25-1 and TRBJ1-2, with a weak D call TRBD1 (6 bases). CDR1 MGHDK and CDR2 SYGVNS come from the germline V gene. Trimming removed 6 bases at V and 4 bases at J, with 9 bases between. The CDR3 runs 12 residues. The CDR3 nucleotides are TGTGCCAGCAGGGGGGCTTCCTATGGCTACACCCTC. It translates to CASRGASYGYTL.

The rearrangement links TRBV3-2 to TRBJ2-3; the table's D call TRBD1 went unverified against the DNA. TRBV3-2 is marked as a pseudogene. This CDR3 has 15 amino acids. This CDR3 is CASSQTGSGTDTQYF. CDR3 nucleotides: TGTGCCAGCAGCCAGACAGGGTCGGGCACAGATACGCAGTATTTT.

The V and J genes are TRBV5-1 and TRBJ2-5, with TRBD2 identical over 7 bases. Germline CDR1 and CDR2: SGHRS and YFSETQ. Losses at the gene ends were 4 bases for V and 2 bases for J; bases not matched to a gene: 8. The CDR3 totals 15 residues. In nucleotides, the CDR3 is TGCGCCAGCAGCCGAGGACTAGACCGACAAGAGACCCAGTACTTC. Translating gives CASSRGLDRQETQYF.

This clonotype was recorded many times. The V and J genes are TRBV7-6 and TRBJ1-1, with D possibly TRBD1 on 5 matching bases. Trimming left V 0 bases short and J 6 bases short, with 14 bases between. The germline V gene has CDR1 SGHVS and CDR2 FNYEAQ. The CDR3 contains 15 residues. This CDR3 is CASSLAPDSNSEAFF. Written as DNA, the CDR3 is TGTGCCAGCAGCTTAGCGCCTGACAGCAACTCTGAAGCTTTCTTT.

The chain uses TRBV2 and TRBJ2-7, with D perhaps matching TRBD2 (5 bases). Deletions cut 7 bases from V and 4 bases from J, with 8 bases between. The CDR3 contains 11 residues. CDR1 is SNHLY, CDR2 FYNNEI, per germline. CDR3 nucleotides: TGTGCCAGCAATCCGGGGTACGAGCAGTACTTC. Its protein product is CASNPGYEQYF.

Only a few counts were recorded for this clonotype. J is TRBJ2-1 and V is TRBV28; 9 bases match TRBD2. The ends lost 1 base at V and 2 bases at J; junction bases unmatched: 3. Germline V gene data show CDR1 as MDHEN and CDR2 as SYDVKM. The CDR3 extends over 16 amino acids. The CDR3 sequence is CASSLSAGGAYNEQFF. CDR3 in DNA: TGTGCCAGCAGTTTATCAGCGGGAGGAGCCTACAATGAGCAGTTCTTC.

This clonotype was picked up a small number of times. The J gene is TRBJ2-3, the V gene TRBV5-1, with D possibly being TRBD1 (6 bases). Trimming took off 0 bases at V and 4 bases at J, with 9 bases between the two ends. The CDR3 consists of 14 residues. Germline V CDR1 and CDR2: SGHRS, YFSETQ. The CDR3 DNA reads TGCGCCAGCAGCTTGGACAGGGTCTCAGATACGCAGTATTTT. Its protein is CASSLDRVSDTQYF.

This sequence joins TRBV30 and TRBJ1-1; possible D gene TRBD1, 5 bases. CDR3 length equals 14 residues. Deletions cut 3 bases from V and 1 base from J, with 12 bases between. Germline V gene lookup returns CDR1 GTSNPN and CDR2 SVGIG (reference sequence). CDR3 sequence (DNA): TGTGCCTGGAGGAGGACCGGGGGGAACACTGAAGCTTTCTTT. It translates to CAWRRTGGNTEAFF.

The V call is TRBV29-1, the J call TRBJ2-5; 9 nucleotides agree with TRBD1. Trimming at V came to 6 bases and at J to 4 bases, leaving 3 bases not matched to a gene. The CDR3 extends over 12 amino acids. Germline loops: CDR1 SQVTM, CDR2 ANQGSEA. In DNA form, the CDR3 reads TGCAGCGTCAGGACAGGGGCAGAGACCCAGTACTTC. This translates into CSVRTGAETQYF.

V usage is TRBV29-1 and J usage is TRBJ2-3, with 13 positions matching TRBD2. V dropped 4 bases and J dropped 4; count of bases not matched to a gene: 8. Germline assignment: CDR1 SQVTM and CDR2 ANQGSEA. The CDR3 extends over 16 amino acids. CDR3 sequence (DNA): TGCAGCGTTGTTGGACTAGCGGGAGATCGGGCAGATACGCAGTATTTT. Translation gives CSVVGLAGDRADTQYF.

This clonotype was detected many times. This chain joins TRBV29-1 and TRBJ1-1; D gene unclear. Germline V lookup: CDR1 SQVTM, CDR2 ANQGSEA. The V end was cut by 5 bases, the J end by 1 base, with 2 bases between. The CDR3 has 10 residues. CDR3 DNA sequence: TGCAGCGTTCGGAACACTGAAGCTTTCTTT. It specifies CSVRNTEAFF.